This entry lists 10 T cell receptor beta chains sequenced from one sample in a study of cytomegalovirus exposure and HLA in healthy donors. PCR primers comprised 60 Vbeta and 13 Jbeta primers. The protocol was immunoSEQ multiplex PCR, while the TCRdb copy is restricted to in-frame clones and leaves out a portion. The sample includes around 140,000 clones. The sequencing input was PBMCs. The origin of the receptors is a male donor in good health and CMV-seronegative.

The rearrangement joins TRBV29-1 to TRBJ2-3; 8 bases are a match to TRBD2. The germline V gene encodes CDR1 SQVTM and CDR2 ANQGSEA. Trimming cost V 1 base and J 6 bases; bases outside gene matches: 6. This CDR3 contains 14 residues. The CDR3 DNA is TGCAGCGTTGAAGTCGGACTAGCTAAGGATACGCAGTATTTT. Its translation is CSVEVGLAKDTQYF.

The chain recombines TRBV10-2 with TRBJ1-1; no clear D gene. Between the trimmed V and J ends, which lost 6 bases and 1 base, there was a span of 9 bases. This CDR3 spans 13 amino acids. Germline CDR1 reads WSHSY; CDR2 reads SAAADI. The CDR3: CASSPTENTEAFF. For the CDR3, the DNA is TGCGCCAGCAGCCCCACAGAGAACACTGAAGCTTTCTTT.

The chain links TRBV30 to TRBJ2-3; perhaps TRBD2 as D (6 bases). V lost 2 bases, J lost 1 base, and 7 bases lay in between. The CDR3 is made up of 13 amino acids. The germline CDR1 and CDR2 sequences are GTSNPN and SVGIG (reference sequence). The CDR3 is CAWSTGGTDTQYF. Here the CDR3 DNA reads TGTGCCTGGAGTACGGGGGGCACAGATACGCAGTATTTT.

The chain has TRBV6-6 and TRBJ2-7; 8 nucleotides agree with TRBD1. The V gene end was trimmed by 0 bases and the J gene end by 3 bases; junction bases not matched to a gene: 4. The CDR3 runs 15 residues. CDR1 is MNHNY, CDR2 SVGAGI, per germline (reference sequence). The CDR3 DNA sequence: TGTGCCAGCAGTTACTCCGGACAGGGAATCTACGAGCAGTACTTC. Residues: CASSYSGQGIYEQYF.

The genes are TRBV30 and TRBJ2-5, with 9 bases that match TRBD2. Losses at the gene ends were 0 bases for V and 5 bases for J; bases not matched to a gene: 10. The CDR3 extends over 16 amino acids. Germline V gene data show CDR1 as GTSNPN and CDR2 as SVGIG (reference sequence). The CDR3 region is CAWSVVPSGIRETQYF. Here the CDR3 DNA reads TGTGCCTGGAGTGTAGTCCCTAGCGGGATAAGGGAGACCCAGTACTTC.

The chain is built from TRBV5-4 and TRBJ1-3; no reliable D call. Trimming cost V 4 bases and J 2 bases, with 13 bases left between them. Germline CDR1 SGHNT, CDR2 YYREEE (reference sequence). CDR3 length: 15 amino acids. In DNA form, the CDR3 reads TGTGCCAGCAGCATTGGAGGTCAGGCTGGAAACACCATATATTTT. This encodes CASSIGGQAGNTIYF. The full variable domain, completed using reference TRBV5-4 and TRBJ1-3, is ETGVTQSPTHLIKTRGQQVTLRCSSQSGHNTVSWYQQALGQGPQFIFQYYREEENGRGNFPPRFSGLQFPNYSSELNVNALELDDSALYLCASSIGGQAGNTIYFGEGSWLTVV.

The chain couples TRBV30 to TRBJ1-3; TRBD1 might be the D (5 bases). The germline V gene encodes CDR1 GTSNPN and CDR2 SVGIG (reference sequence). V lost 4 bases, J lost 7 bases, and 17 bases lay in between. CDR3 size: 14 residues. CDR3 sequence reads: CAWTGTFTGNTIYF. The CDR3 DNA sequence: TGTGCCTGGACCGGGACTTTTACGGGGAACACCATATATTTT. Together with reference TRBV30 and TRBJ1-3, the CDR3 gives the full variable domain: SQTIHQWPATLVQPVGSPLSLECTVEGTSNPNLYWYRQAAGRGLQLLFYSVGIGQISSEVPQNLSASRPQDRQFILSSKKLLLSDSGFYLCAWTGTFTGNTIYFGEGSWLTVV.

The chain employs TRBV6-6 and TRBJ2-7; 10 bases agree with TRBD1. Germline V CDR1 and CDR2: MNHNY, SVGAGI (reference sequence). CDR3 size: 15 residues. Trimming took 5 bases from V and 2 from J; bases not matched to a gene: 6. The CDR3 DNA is TGTGCCAGCAGTCCGACAGGGGGCCATGCCTACGAGCAGTACTTC. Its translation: CASSPTGGHAYEQYF.

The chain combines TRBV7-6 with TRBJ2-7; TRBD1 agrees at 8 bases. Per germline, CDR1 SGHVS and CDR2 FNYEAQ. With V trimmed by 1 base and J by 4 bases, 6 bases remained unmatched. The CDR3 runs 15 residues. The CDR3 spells CASSLGQGAGYEQYF. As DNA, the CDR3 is TGTGCCAGCAGCTTAGGGCAGGGGGCGGGGTACGAGCAGTACTTC.

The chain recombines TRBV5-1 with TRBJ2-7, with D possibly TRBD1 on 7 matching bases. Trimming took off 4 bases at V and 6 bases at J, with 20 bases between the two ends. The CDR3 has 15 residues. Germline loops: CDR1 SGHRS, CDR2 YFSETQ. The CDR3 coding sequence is TGCGCCAGCAGCCAAATGGGCAGGGGGGCAGGCGAGCAGTACTTC. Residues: CASSQMGRGAGEQYF. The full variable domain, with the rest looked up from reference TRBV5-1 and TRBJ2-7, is KAGVTQTPRYLIKTRGQQVTLSCSPISGHRSVSWYQQTPGQGLQFLFEYFSETQRNKGNFPGRFSGRQFSNSRSEMNVSTLELGDSALYLCASSQMGRGAGEQYFGPGTRLTVT.